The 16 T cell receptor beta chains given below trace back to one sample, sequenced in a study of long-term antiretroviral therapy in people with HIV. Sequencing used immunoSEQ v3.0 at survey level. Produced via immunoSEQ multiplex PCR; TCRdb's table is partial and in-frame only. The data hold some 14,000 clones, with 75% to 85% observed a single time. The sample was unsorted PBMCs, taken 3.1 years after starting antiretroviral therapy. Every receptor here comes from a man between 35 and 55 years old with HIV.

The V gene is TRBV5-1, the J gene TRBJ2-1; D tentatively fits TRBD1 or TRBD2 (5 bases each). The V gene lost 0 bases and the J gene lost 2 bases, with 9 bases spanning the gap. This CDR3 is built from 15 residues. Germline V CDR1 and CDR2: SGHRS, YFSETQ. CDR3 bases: TGCGCCAGCAGCTTGGCGATGGGACCCTACAATGAGCAGTTCTTC. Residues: CASSLAMGPYNEQFF.

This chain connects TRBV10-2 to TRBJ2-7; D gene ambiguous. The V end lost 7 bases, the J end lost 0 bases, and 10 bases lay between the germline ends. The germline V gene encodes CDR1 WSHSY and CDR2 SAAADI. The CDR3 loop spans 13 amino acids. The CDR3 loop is CASKDAASYEQYF. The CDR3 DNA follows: TGCGCCAGCAAGGACGCGGCCTCCTACGAGCAGTACTTC.

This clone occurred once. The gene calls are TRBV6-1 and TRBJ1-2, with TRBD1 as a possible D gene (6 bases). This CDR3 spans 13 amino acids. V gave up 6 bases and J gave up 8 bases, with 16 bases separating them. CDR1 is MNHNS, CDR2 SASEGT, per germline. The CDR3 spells CASSPTDRDGYTF. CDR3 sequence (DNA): TGTGCCAGCAGCCCGACGGACAGAGACGGCTACACCTTC.

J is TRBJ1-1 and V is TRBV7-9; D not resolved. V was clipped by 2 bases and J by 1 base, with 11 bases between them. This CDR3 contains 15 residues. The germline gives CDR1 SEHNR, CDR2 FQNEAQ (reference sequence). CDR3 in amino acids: CASSLRRTENTEAFF. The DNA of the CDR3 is TGTGCCAGCAGCTTACGGCGGACCGAGAACACTGAAGCTTTCTTT.

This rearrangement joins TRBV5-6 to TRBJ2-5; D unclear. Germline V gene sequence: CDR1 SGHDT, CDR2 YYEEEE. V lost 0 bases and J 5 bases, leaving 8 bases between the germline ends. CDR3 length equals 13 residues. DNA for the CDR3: TGTGCCAGCAGCTTGGTCGTCCGCGAGACCCAGTACTTC. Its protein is CASSLVVRETQYF.

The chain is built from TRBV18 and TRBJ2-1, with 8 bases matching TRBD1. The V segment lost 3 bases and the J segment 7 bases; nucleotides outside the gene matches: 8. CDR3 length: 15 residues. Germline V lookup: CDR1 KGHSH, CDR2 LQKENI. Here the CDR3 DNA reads TGTGCCAGCTCACCCGGACAGGGCCTAGGGAATGAGCAGTTCTTC. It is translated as CASSPGQGLGNEQFF.

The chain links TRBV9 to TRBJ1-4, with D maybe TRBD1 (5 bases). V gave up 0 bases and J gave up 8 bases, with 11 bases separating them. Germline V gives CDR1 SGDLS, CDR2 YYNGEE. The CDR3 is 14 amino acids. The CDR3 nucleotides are TGTGCCAGCAGCGTAGGAGGGGATCAGGAAAAACTGTTTTTT. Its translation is CASSVGGDQEKLFF.

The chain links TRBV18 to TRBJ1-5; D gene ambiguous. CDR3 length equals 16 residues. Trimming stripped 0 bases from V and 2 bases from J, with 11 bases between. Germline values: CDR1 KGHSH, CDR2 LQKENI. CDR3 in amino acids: CASSPPSDDGNQPQHF. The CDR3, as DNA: TGTGCCAGCTCACCACCGTCCGATGATGGCAATCAGCCCCAGCATTTT.

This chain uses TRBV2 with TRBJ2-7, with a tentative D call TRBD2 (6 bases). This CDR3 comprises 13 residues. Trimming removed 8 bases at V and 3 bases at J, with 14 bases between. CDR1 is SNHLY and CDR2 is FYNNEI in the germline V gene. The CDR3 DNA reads TGTGCCAGCCTAGGCCGGGGGATCTACGAGCAGTACTTC. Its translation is CASLGRGIYEQYF.

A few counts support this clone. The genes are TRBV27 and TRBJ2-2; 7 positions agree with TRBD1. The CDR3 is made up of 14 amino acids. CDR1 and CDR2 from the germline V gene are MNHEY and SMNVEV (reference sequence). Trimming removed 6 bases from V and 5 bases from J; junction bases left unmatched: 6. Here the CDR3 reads CASRRQGQTGELFF. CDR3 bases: TGTGCCAGCAGACGACAGGGCCAGACCGGGGAGCTGTTTTTT.

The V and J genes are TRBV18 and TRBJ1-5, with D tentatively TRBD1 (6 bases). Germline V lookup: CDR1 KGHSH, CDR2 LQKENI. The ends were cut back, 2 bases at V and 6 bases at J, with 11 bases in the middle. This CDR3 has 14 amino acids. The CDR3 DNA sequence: TGTGCCAGCTCACCAGGGGGCAGTGGTCAGCCCCAGCATTTT. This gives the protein CASSPGGSGQPQHF.

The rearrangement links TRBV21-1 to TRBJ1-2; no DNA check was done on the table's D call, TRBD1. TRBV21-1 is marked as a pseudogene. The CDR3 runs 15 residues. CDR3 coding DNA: TGTGCCAGCAGCAAAGCGTCAGTTTGCCCCTATGGCTACACCTTC. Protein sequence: CASSKASVCPYGYTF.

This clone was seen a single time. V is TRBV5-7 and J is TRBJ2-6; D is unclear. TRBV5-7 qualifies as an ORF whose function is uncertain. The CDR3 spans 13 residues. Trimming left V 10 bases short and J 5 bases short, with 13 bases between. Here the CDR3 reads CACVQSRANVLTF. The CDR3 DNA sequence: TGTGCCTGCGTACAAAGTCGGGCCAACGTCCTGACTTTC.

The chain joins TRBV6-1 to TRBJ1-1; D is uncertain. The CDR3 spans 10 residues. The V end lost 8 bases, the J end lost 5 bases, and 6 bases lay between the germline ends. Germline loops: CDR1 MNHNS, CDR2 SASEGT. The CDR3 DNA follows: TGTGCCAGCTCCAGGACTGAAGCTTTCTTT. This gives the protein CASSRTEAFF.

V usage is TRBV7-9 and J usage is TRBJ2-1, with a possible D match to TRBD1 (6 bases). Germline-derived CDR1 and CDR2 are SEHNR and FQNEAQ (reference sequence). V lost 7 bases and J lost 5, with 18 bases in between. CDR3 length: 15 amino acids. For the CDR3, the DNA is TGTGCCAGCACCGATCGGTTACAGGGCCACAATGAGCAGTTCTTC. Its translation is CASTDRLQGHNEQFF. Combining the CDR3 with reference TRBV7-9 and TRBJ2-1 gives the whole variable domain DTGVSQNPRHKITKRGQNVTFRCDPISEHNRLYWYRQTLGQGPEFLTYFQNEAQLEKSRLLSDRFSAERPKGSFSTLEIQRTEQGDSAMYLCASTDRLQGHNEQFFGPGTRLTVL.

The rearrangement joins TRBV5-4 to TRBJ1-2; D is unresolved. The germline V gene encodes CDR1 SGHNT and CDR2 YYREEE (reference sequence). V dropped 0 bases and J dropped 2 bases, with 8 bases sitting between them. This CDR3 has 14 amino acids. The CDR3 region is CASSLGSENYGYTF. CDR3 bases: TGTGCCAGCAGCTTGGGTAGTGAGAACTATGGCTACACCTTC.